These 11 T cell receptor beta chains were all obtained from the same sample, sequenced in a study of CD8 T cells in ankylosing spondylitis. Overall study results and limits: Blood from ankylosing spondylitis patients appeared to carry a characteristic roughly 8-variant TCR beta motif.

No antigens are known for them. One entry per CDR3 protein results from TCRdb running MiXCR on the 5' RACE reads. The sample carries under 450,000 distinct CDR3 sequences, roughly 17% recorded once. Source material: blood, either unsorted or a sorted T cell fraction (not recorded which). These receptors all come from a male donor with ankylosing spondylitis.

This clonotype has at least ten counts. J is TRBJ2-5 and V is TRBV29-1; 9 nucleotides agree with TRBD1. The CDR3 totals 14 residues. Trimming took 4 bases from V and 9 from J; bases not matched to a gene: 12. Germline CDR1 reads SQVTM; CDR2 reads ANQGSEA. CDR3 DNA sequence: TGCAGCGTTGGAGGGTCCGGGACAGGGTCTGCCCAGTACTTC. Its protein is CSVGGSGTGSAQYF.

This clonotype was found many times. V usage is TRBV24-1 and J usage is TRBJ2-3; 10 bases line up with TRBD2. Germline V gene sequence: CDR1 KGHDR, CDR2 SFDVKD. The CDR3 has 14 amino acids. The V and J ends lost 7 bases and 0 bases, in that order; junction bases with no gene match: 0. The CDR3 region is CATRTSGSTDTQYF. The CDR3 DNA follows: TGTGCCACCAGGACTAGCGGGAGCACAGATACGCAGTATTTT.

This clonotype was seen many times. The chain's CDR3 is CASSLRQVGTEAFF. Written as DNA, the CDR3 is TGTGCCAGCAGCCTCCGACAGGTCGGCACTGAAGCTTTCTTT. The chain couples TRBV11-2 to TRBJ1-1, with TRBD1 as a possible D gene (6 bases). The V end lost 5 bases, the J end lost 4 bases, and 14 bases lay between the germline ends. The CDR3 is made up of 14 amino acids. Germline V gene sequence: CDR1 SGHAT, CDR2 FQNNGV. Full variable domain (rest looked up from reference TRBV11-2 and TRBJ1-1): EAGVAQSPRYKIIEKRQSVAFWCNPISGHATLYWYQQILGQGPKLLIQFQNNGVVDDSQLPKDRFSAERLKGVDSTLKIQPAKLEDSAVYLCASSLRQVGTEAFFGQGTRLTVV.

This clonotype was found a few times. The V and J genes are TRBV2 and TRBJ2-1; 7 positions match TRBD1. CDR1 and CDR2 from the germline V gene are SNHLY and FYNNEI. This CDR3 region has 16 residues. V lost 4 bases and J lost 1; bases outside the gene matches: 7. The CDR3 nucleotides are TGTGCCAGCAGTGCAAGACAGGGCGCTTCCTACAATGAGCAGTTCTTC. Protein sequence: CASSARQGASYNEQFF.

The J gene is TRBJ1-5, the V gene TRBV14; D is uncertain. V lost 1 base and J lost 0, with 19 bases in between. Germline V CDR1 and CDR2: SGHDN, FVKESK. The CDR3 covers 19 residues. In DNA form, the CDR3 reads TGTGCCAGCAGCCAAGTCCCGGGATCCGGGGTGGGTAGCAATCAGCCCCAGCATTTT. This sequence encodes CASSQVPGSGVGSNQPQHF.

This clonotype came up a few times. V usage is TRBV6-1 and J usage is TRBJ2-7, with 7 positions matching TRBD2. Germline V gene data show CDR1 as MNHNS and CDR2 as SASEGT. Trimming took 5 bases from V and 3 from J; bases not matched to a gene: 13. The CDR3 totals 16 residues. As DNA, the CDR3 is TGTGCCAGCAGTCTTGGCCTCGGCGGGAGAATCTACGAGCAGTACTTC. Translating gives CASSLGLGGRIYEQYF.

This chain connects TRBV20-1 to TRBJ1-1; unclear D gene. CDR1 and CDR2 (germline): DFQATT, SNEGSKA (reference sequence). Deletions cut 4 bases from V and 1 base from J, with 10 bases between. The CDR3 contains 13 residues. The CDR3 DNA reads TGCAGTGCTACCTCGGGTCAGAACACTGAAGCTTTCTTT. It codes for CSATSGQNTEAFF.

The chain joins TRBV28 to TRBJ2-2; a weak D match, TRBD2 (5 bases). Germline lookup yields CDR1 MDHEN and CDR2 SYDVKM. Trimming removed 4 bases at V and 5 bases at J, with 11 bases between. The CDR3 runs 14 residues. The CDR3 DNA is TGTGCCAGCAGTTGGGCCCAGCGGACCGGGGAGCTGTTTTTT. It specifies CASSWAQRTGELFF.

This clonotype was counted ten times or more. The rearrangement uses TRBV20-1 and TRBJ1-5; D ambiguous. Germline V gene lookup returns CDR1 DFQATT and CDR2 SNEGSKA (reference sequence). The germline V and J ends were trimmed by 3 bases and 0 bases, with 15 bases remaining between them. The CDR3 length is 16 residues. Here the CDR3 DNA reads TGCAGTGCTAGCTCTTCGGCAGTCTATAGCAATCAGCCCCAGCATTTT. Encoded protein: CSASSSAVYSNQPQHF.

The chain links TRBV7-2 to TRBJ2-2, with D perhaps being TRBD1 or TRBD2 (6 bases each). Germline CDR1 is SGHTA and CDR2 is FQGNSA. The V end was cut by 5 bases, the J end by 3 bases, with 13 bases between. CDR3 size: 15 residues. The CDR3 bases are TGTGCCAGCAGCCTGAAGGGGGGCTACACCGGGGAGCTGTTTTTT. Protein product: CASSLKGGYTGELFF.

This clonotype appeared a few times. CDR3 sequence (DNA): TGTGCCAGCAGCTTAGACGGGAGGGCCGGGGAGCTGTTTTTT. This sequence encodes CASSLDGRAGELFF. The chain carries TRBV7-6 and TRBJ2-2; TRBD2 aligns across 8 bases. Germline assignment: CDR1 SGHVS and CDR2 FNYEAQ. V shed 1 base and J 6 bases; nucleotides not matched to a gene: 1. This CDR3 is built from 14 residues.